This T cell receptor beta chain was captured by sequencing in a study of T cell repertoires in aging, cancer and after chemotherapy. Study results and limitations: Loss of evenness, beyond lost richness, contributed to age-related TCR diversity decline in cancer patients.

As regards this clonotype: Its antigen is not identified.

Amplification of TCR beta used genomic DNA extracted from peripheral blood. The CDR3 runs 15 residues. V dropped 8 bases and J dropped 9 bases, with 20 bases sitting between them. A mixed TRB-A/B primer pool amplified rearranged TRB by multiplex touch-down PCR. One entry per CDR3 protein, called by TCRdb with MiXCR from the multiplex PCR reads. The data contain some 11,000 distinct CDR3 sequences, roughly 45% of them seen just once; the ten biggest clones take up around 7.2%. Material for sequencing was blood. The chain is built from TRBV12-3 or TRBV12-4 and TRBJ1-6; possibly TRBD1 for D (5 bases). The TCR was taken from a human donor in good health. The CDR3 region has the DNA TGTGCCAGCTCACCACCCGGGGGGGTGAGTTCACCCCTCCACTTT. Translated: CASSPPGGVSSPLHF.